This T cell receptor (beta chain) comes out of a study of cytomegalovirus exposure and HLA in healthy donors. Repertoires were generated with immunoSEQ multiplex PCR, while TCRdb's copy carries only in-frame clones and drops some. The sample comprises tens of thousands of clones, about 88% of which are singletons, and about 6.7% rests with the top ten. Per germline, CDR1 MNHEY and CDR2 SMNVEV (reference sequence). The germline V and J ends were trimmed by 4 bases and 8 bases, with 8 bases remaining between them. The CDR3 extends over 11 amino acids. The rearrangement uses TRBV27 and TRBJ1-1; the D is unclear. The sample consisted of PBMCs. The clonotype was recovered from a woman aged 25 to 39 in good health and CMV-seronegative. CDR3 nucleotides: TGTGCCAGCAGTTATTACGGGGAAGCTTTCTTT. Translated, it gives CASSYYGEAFF.